Presented here are 5 T cell receptor beta chains from one specimen sequenced in a study of blood T cell repertoires in COVID-19. The data were produced by immunoSEQ multiplex PCR, yet TCRdb's version contains in-frame clones alone and is incomplete. The data show approximately 300,000 clones, with about 86% seen just once and around 16% held by the top ten. Sequencing used peripheral blood. Receptor source: a person aged 65 to 79 with COVID-19, enrolled during active disease.

The rearrangement uses TRBV7-2 and TRBJ2-3; 8 bases line up with TRBD1. Germline loops: CDR1 SGHTA, CDR2 FQGNSA. The ends lost 0 bases at V and 12 bases at J; junction bases unmatched: 8. The CDR3 runs 14 residues. CDR3 residues: CASSLALAGQGQYF. Here the CDR3 DNA reads TGTGCCAGCAGCTTAGCCCTAGCAGGACAGGGCCAGTATTTT.

The J gene is TRBJ2-2, the V gene TRBV27; 8 positions match TRBD1. Germline CDR1 MNHEY, CDR2 SMNVEV (reference sequence). The ends lost 5 bases at V and 5 bases at J; junction bases unmatched: 7. The CDR3 spans 15 residues. DNA of the CDR3: TGTGCCAGCAGTCCAGGACAGGGTTTAACCGGGGAGCTGTTTTTT. It specifies CASSPGQGLTGELFF.

CDR3 amino acids: CASSQRRDRGYGYTF. CDR3 nucleotide sequence: TGTGCCAGCAGTCAACGGCGTGACAGGGGATATGGCTACACCTTC. The chain joins TRBV6-5 to TRBJ1-2, with 8 bases that match TRBD1. Germline lookup yields CDR1 MNHEY and CDR2 SVGAGI. With V trimmed by 5 bases and J by 5 bases, 10 bases remained unmatched. The CDR3 consists of 15 residues.

The chain combines TRBV6-5 with TRBJ1-3; D remains unclear. The CDR3 spans 14 residues. The V gene's germline CDR1 is MNHEY and CDR2 SVGAGI. Trimming left V 8 bases short and J 1 base short, with 12 bases between. Written as DNA, the CDR3 is TGTGCCAGCGTAAGAGGGATGTCTGGAAACACCATATATTTT. Translation gives CASVRGMSGNTIYF.

Only a few counts were recorded for this clone. This sequence joins TRBV29-1 and TRBJ2-3; D gene uncertain. CDR1 is SQVTM, CDR2 ANQGSEA, per germline. V lost 3 bases and J lost 0, with 7 bases in between. CDR3 length: 13 amino acids. As DNA, the CDR3 is TGCAGCGTTGACGATCAGAGCACAGATACGCAGTATTTT. This encodes CSVDDQSTDTQYF.